The next 24 T cell receptor beta chains were all read from a single sample in a study of blood T cells in healthy people across ages. The authors ran a second PCR of about 6 to 11 cycles using a sample-barcoded 5' primer and a J-beta primer mix. TCRdb reprocessed the 5' RACE reads with MiXCR, giving one entry per CDR3 protein. This sample has 1.5 million to 2 million distinct CDR3 sequences, with 25% to 30% found just once. The sequencing sample was made of blood. These receptors came from a woman in her twenties or thirties in good health.

V gene TRBV7-2 combines with J gene TRBJ2-1, with a tentative D call TRBD2 (5 bases). Per the germline V gene, CDR1 is SGHTA and CDR2 is FQGNSA. V lost 3 bases, J lost 4 bases, and 19 bases lay in between. The CDR3 is made up of 17 amino acids. CDR3 sequence reads: CASSFSLEGFRYNEQFF. CDR3 bases: TGTGCCAGCAGCTTCTCCCTCGAGGGCTTTAGGTACAATGAGCAGTTCTTC.

The chain combines TRBV6-4 with TRBJ2-5, with TRBD1 identical over 7 bases. The J call is in doubt because the DNA end fits TRBJ2-4 better. The CDR3 extends over 16 amino acids. Germline V gives CDR1 MRHNA, CDR2 SNTAGT. CDR3 bases: TGTGCCAGCAGTGACCTCCGGACAGGTCCTAAAAACATTCAGTACTTC. This codes for CASSDLRTGPKNIQYF.

Note on this clonotype: A much more abundant neighbour one base away suggests this may be a read error. In DNA, the CDR3 is TGTGCCAGCAGTTTATACGGGGGCAGGACCCATGGCTACACCTTC. It is translated as CASSLYGGRTHGYTF. The rearrangement uses TRBV27 and TRBJ1-2, with D possibly TRBD1 on 6 matching bases. CDR1 MNHEY and CDR2 SMNVEV come from the germline V gene (reference sequence). With 1 base removed from V and 6 bases from J, the gap between germline ends came to 15 bases. The CDR3 extends over 15 amino acids.

This clonotype occurred many times. The chain links TRBV7-2 to TRBJ1-6, with D tentatively TRBD1 (6 bases). The CDR3 spans 15 residues. Germline CDR1 is SGHTA and CDR2 is FQGNSA. Trimming took 5 bases from V and 5 from J, leaving 13 bases between them. CDR3 region: CASSTRGLDNSPLHF. CDR3 coding DNA: TGTGCCAGCAGCACCAGGGGACTTGATAATTCACCCCTCCACTTT.

The DNA of the CDR3 is TGTGCCAGCAGCTTACAAGGGACAGGATCAGGCTACACCTTC. Its protein product is CASSLQGTGSGYTF. This chain connects TRBV7-9 to TRBJ1-2; 8 positions match TRBD1. Germline V gene lookup returns CDR1 SEHNR and CDR2 FQNEAQ (reference sequence). The CDR3 loop spans 14 amino acids. V lost 2 bases to trimming and J lost 8 bases; unmatched junction nucleotides: 7. Complete variable domain (other parts from reference TRBV7-9 and TRBJ1-2): DTGVSQNPRHKITKRGQNVTFRCDPISEHNRLYWYRQTLGQGPEFLTYFQNEAQLEKSRLLSDRFSAERPKGSFSTLEIQRTEQGDSAMYLCASSLQGTGSGYTFGSGTRLTVV.

This chain links TRBV20-1 with TRBJ2-1; D may be TRBD2 (6 bases). Trimming removed 0 bases at V and 5 bases at J, with 11 bases between. The CDR3 covers 14 residues. CDR1 is DFQATT, CDR2 SNEGSKA, per germline (reference sequence). In DNA, the CDR3 is TGCAGTGCTAGAGATTCTCGGGGGAACAATGAGCAGTTCTTC. It codes for CSARDSRGNNEQFF.

This clonotype was counted many times. The chain carries TRBV5-1 and TRBJ2-7; 9 bases agree with TRBD1. After removal of 4 bases from V and 4 bases from J, the junction contained 12 bases not matched to a gene. Germline CDR1 reads SGHRS; CDR2 reads YFSETQ. The CDR3 covers 16 residues. Here the CDR3 reads CASSRQPGQGQYEQYF. DNA of the CDR3: TGCGCCAGCAGCCGACAACCGGGACAGGGACAATACGAGCAGTACTTC.

This clonotype came up a few times. The CDR3, as DNA: TGTGCCAGCTCATCCAGACTAGCGGAGACGGGGGATACGCAGTATTTT. This codes for CASSSRLAETGDTQYF. V gene TRBV18 combines with J gene TRBJ2-3; 9 bases agree with TRBD2. The V segment lost 5 bases and the J segment 6 bases; nucleotides outside the gene matches: 12. CDR1 is KGHSH and CDR2 is LQKENI in the germline V gene. CDR3 length equals 16 residues.

As to this clonotype: A read error is possible here, since a much larger clone lies one base away. This sequence joins TRBV20-1 and TRBJ2-1; D may be TRBD1 or TRBD2 (5 bases each). Trimming removed 6 bases at V and 0 bases at J, with 12 bases between. CDR3 length: 14 amino acids. Per germline, CDR1 DFQATT and CDR2 SNEGSKA (reference sequence). CDR3 amino acids: CSARMGVSYNEQFF. The DNA for the CDR3 is TGCAGTGCCCGAATGGGGGTCTCCTACAATGAGCAGTTCTTC.

This clonotype has a count of ten or more. This sequence joins TRBV11-2 and TRBJ2-7, with 9 bases fitting TRBD1. Per the germline V gene, CDR1 is SGHAT and CDR2 is FQNNGV. The CDR3 is 17 residues long. Unmatched junction bases numbered 14, after V lost 5 bases and J lost 3 bases. CDR3 sequence (DNA): TGTGCCAGCAGCACCTCCGGGACAGGGCGTATGGTCTACGAGCAGTACTTC. Encoded protein: CASSTSGTGRMVYEQYF.

In its sample, this clonotype was seen many times. This sequence joins TRBV7-2 and TRBJ1-2; 7 bases agree with TRBD1. Germline lookup yields CDR1 SGHTA and CDR2 FQGNSA. The V segment lost 0 bases and the J segment 5 bases; nucleotides outside the gene matches: 6. This CDR3 is 15 amino acids long. In DNA form, the CDR3 reads TGTGCCAGCAGCTTAGCGCCAGGGGGTTCGTATGGCTACACCTTC. The encoded protein is CASSLAPGGSYGYTF.

The chain has TRBV18 and TRBJ1-2; D unclear. From germline, CDR1 is KGHSH and CDR2 LQKENI. V was trimmed by 2 bases and J by 0 bases, leaving 10 bases between them. The CDR3 totals 15 residues. The CDR3, as DNA: TGTGCCAGCTCACCATCCACAGAGCCTAACTATGGCTACACCTTC. Translating gives CASSPSTEPNYGYTF.

The chain employs TRBV5-1 and TRBJ2-1, with 10 bases aligning to TRBD2. V lost 0 bases to trimming and J lost 9 bases; unmatched junction nucleotides: 6. The CDR3 is 15 amino acids. Germline assignment: CDR1 SGHRS and CDR2 YFSETQ. The CDR3 protein is CASSLGLAGVSEQFF. The CDR3 nucleotides are TGCGCCAGCAGCTTGGGGCTAGCGGGAGTTAGTGAGCAGTTCTTC.

This clonotype came up many times. The chain carries TRBV7-2 and TRBJ2-7, with 11 bases that match TRBD1. Germline V lookup: CDR1 SGHTA, CDR2 FQGNSA. V gave up 5 bases and J gave up 7 bases; unmatched junction bases: 10. CDR3 size: 15 residues. The CDR3 protein is CASSVGGQGVGEQYF. The CDR3 DNA reads TGTGCCAGCAGCGTAGGGGGACAGGGGGTTGGTGAGCAGTACTTC.

The V gene is TRBV20-1, the J gene TRBJ1-5, with a weak D call TRBD1 (6 bases). The germline gives CDR1 DFQATT, CDR2 SNEGSKA (reference sequence). The ends were cut back, 6 bases at V and 9 bases at J, with 18 bases in the middle. This CDR3 comprises 13 residues. In nucleotides, the CDR3 is TGCAGTGCCACCGTACAGGGAAATGGGCCCCAGCATTTT. This encodes CSATVQGNGPQHF.

The chain uses TRBV7-2 and TRBJ2-1, with D tentatively TRBD2 (6 bases). Trimming removed 4 bases from V and 2 bases from J, with 12 bases in between. The CDR3 runs to 15 residues. Germline V lookup: CDR1 SGHTA, CDR2 FQGNSA. CDR3 region: CASSSRRGTYNEQFF. For the CDR3, the DNA is TGTGCCAGCAGCTCCCGACGGGGGACCTACAATGAGCAGTTCTTC.

This clonotype was found a few times. V gene TRBV28 combines with J gene TRBJ2-7; 7 bases map to TRBD1. Germline CDR1 is MDHEN and CDR2 is SYDVKM. The CDR3 has 14 amino acids. Trimming took 7 bases from V and 6 from J; bases not matched to a gene: 12. CDR3 amino acids: CASTIYRGAPEQYF. The CDR3 nucleotides read TGTGCCAGCACCATTTACAGGGGAGCCCCCGAGCAGTACTTC.

This chain links TRBV6-2 or TRBV6-3 with TRBJ1-1; no firm D call. V lost 3 bases to trimming and J lost 6 bases, with 8 bases between them. This CDR3 is 12 amino acids long. From germline, CDR1 is MNHEY and CDR2 SVGEGT. The CDR3 nucleotides read TGTGCCAGCAGTTATGGGGTTTCTGAAGCTTTCTTT. It specifies CASSYGVSEAFF.

This clonotype was recorded many times. The chain carries TRBV10-3 and TRBJ2-7; 9 nucleotides agree with TRBD1. V trimming: 7 bases; J trimming: 1 base; junction bases outside the gene matches: 5. The CDR3 consists of 14 residues. CDR1 is ENHRY and CDR2 is SYGVKD in the germline V gene. As DNA, the CDR3 is TGTGCCATCACCCGGGGGACAGGGTCCTACGAGCAGTACTTC. Translated: CAITRGTGSYEQYF.

This clonotype was seen a few times. The CDR3 DNA is TGCAGTGCTTTAGACAGGGGGATTATCTATGGCTACACCTTC. Translating it yields CSALDRGIIYGYTF. The chain links TRBV20-1 to TRBJ1-2; 9 nucleotides agree with TRBD1. The V and J ends lost 5 bases and 4 bases, in that order; junction bases with no gene match: 8. The CDR3 contains 14 residues. In germline, CDR1 is DFQATT, CDR2 SNEGSKA (reference sequence).

About this clonotype: A single base separates this from a much larger clone, so it may be a read error. The rearrangement links TRBV20-1 to TRBJ2-5; D possibly matches TRBD1 or TRBD2 (5 bases each). Looked up from germline, CDR1 is DFQATT and CDR2 is SNEGSKA (reference sequence). The CDR3 covers 14 residues. In DNA, the CDR3 is TGCAGTGCACCACAGGAGGCGGTCCAAGGGACCCAGTACTTC. This codes for CSAPQEAVQGTQYF.

Ten or more counts support this clonotype. CDR3 protein: CSARDRLLAKNIQYF. DNA for the CDR3: TGCAGTGCTAGGGACAGGTTGCTAGCCAAAAACATTCAGTACTTC. V gene TRBV20-1 combines with J gene TRBJ2-4, with 7 bases lining up with TRBD1. The CDR3 contains 15 residues. CDR1 is DFQATT and CDR2 is SNEGSKA in the germline V gene (reference sequence). V dropped 3 bases and J dropped 0; count of bases not matched to a gene: 5.

This clonotype was seen a handful of times. The rearrangement uses TRBV12-3 or TRBV12-4 and TRBJ2-1; TRBD1 is a possible D gene (5 bases). The CDR3 has 15 residues. Trimming removed 4 bases from V and 4 bases from J, with 14 bases in between. This CDR3 reads CASSSGSVGYNEQFF. DNA of the CDR3: TGTGCCAGCAGTTCAGGGTCGGTGGGATACAATGAGCAGTTCTTC.

In this sample, this clonotype turned up many times. The chain recombines TRBV7-2 with TRBJ1-5; the D gene is possibly TRBD1 (5 bases). From germline, CDR1 is SGHTA and CDR2 FQGNSA. The V end was cut by 1 base, the J end by 3 bases, with 10 bases between. This CDR3 spans 15 amino acids. The CDR3 bases are TGTGCCAGCAGCTTAGAACAGGTGAACAATCAGCCCCAGCATTTT. Its protein product is CASSLEQVNNQPQHF.